The 3 T cell receptor beta chains below all came from one sample that was sequenced in a study of T cell clonotyping in hematopoietic cell transplantation. The method was immunoSEQ multiplex PCR; TCRdb's version includes in-frame clones alone and lacks a portion of them. The repertoire holds fewer than 45,000 clones, 80% to 90% seen once, with roughly 1.8% in the top ten. The sample consisted of peripheral blood mononuclear cells. The receptors here all came from a woman between 40 and 50 years old in good health. Some clones in this sample may be carry-over from other donors' samples.

This clone was counted a single time. In DNA form, the CDR3 reads TGTGCCATCAGCTCCTACGGGTCAGTAAACACTGAAGCTTTCTTT. Protein product: CAISSYGSVNTEAFF. The V call is TRBV10-3, the J call TRBJ1-1, with no clear D. The germline CDR1 and CDR2 sequences are ENHRY and SYGVKD. V was cut by 6 bases and J by 2 bases, with 16 bases left in between. The CDR3 length is 15 residues.

CDR3 sequence reads: CASSNTQGSTEAFF. CDR3 DNA: TGTGCCAGTAGTAATACCCAGGGGAGTACTGAAGCTTTCTTT. V gene TRBV19 combines with J gene TRBJ1-1; D might be TRBD1 (6 bases). Germline V lookup: CDR1 LNHDA, CDR2 SQIVND (reference sequence). V lost 4 bases and J lost 5, with 14 bases in between. This CDR3 has 14 residues.

The chain is built from TRBV5-1 and TRBJ2-7; D might be TRBD2 (6 bases). This CDR3 has 15 residues. V dropped 0 bases and J dropped 2 bases, with 12 bases sitting between them. Looked up from germline, CDR1 is SGHRS and CDR2 is YFSETQ. CDR3 bases: TGCGCCAGCAGCTTGGAGCCTAGCGACCCCTACGAGCAGTACTTC. It specifies CASSLEPSDPYEQYF.